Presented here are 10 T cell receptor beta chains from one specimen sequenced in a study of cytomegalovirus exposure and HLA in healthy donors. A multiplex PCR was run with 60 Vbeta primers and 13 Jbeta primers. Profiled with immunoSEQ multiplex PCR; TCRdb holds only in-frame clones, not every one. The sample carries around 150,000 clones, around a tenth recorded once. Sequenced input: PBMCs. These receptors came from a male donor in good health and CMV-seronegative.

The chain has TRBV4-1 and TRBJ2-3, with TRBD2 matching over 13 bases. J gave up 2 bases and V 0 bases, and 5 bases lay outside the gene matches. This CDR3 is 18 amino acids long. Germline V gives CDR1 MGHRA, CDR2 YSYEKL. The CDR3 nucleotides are TGCGCCAGCAGCCAAGAAGGGACTAGCGGGAAGGCCACAGATACGCAGTATTTT. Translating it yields CASSQEGTSGKATDTQYF.

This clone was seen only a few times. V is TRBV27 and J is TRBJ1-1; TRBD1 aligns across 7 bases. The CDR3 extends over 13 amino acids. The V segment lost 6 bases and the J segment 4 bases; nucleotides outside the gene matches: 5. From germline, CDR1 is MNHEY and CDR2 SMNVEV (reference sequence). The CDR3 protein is CASRSSGGTEAFF. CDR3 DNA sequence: TGTGCCAGCAGGTCTTCAGGGGGCACTGAAGCTTTCTTT.

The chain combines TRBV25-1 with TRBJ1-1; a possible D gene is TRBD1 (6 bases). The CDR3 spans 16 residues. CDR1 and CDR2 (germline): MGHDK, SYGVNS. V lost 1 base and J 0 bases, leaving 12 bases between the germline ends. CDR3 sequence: CASSESGVGVNTEAFF. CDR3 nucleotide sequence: TGTGCCAGCAGTGAATCAGGGGTTGGAGTGAACACTGAAGCTTTCTTT.

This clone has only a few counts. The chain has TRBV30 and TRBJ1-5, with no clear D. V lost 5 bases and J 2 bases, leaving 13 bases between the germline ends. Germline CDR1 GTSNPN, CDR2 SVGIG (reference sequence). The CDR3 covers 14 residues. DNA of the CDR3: TGTGCCTGGGATGAGGGAGGAGGCAATCAGCCCCAGCATTTT. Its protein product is CAWDEGGGNQPQHF.

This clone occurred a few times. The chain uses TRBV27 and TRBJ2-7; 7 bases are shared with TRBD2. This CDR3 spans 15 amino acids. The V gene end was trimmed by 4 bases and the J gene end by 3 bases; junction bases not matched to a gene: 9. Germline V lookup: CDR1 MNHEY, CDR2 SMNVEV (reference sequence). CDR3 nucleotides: TGTGCCAGCAGTTCCACTAGCGAGCTCCACTACGAGCAGTACTTC. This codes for CASSSTSELHYEQYF.

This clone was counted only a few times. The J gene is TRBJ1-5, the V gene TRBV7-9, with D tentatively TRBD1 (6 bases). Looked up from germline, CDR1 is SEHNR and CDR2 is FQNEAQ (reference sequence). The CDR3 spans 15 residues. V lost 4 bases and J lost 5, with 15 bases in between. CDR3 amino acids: CASSSLDSGDQPQHF. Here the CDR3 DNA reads TGTGCCAGCAGCTCTTTGGACAGCGGGGATCAGCCCCAGCATTTT. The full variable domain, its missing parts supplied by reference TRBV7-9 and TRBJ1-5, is DTGVSQNPRHKITKRGQNVTFRCDPISEHNRLYWYRQTLGQGPEFLTYFQNEAQLEKSRLLSDRFSAERPKGSFSTLEIQRTEQGDSAMYLCASSSLDSGDQPQHFGDGTRLSIL.

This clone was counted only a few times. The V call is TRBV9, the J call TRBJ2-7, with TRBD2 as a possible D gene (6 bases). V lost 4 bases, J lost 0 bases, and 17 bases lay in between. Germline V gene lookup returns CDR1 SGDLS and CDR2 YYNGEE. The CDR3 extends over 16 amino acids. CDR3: CASSPYGGSSSYEQYF. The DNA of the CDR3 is TGTGCCAGCAGCCCGTACGGGGGATCGAGCTCCTACGAGCAGTACTTC.

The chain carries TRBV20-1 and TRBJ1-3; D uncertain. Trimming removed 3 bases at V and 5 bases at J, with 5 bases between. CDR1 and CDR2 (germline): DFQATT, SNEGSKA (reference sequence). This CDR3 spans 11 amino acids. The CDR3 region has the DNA TGCAGTGCTAGTGGCCGAAACACCATATATTTT. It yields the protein CSASGRNTIYF.

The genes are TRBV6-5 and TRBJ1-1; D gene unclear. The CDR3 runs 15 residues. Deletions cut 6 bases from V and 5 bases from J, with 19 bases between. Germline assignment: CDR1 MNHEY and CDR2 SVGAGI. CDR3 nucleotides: TGTGCCAGCAGACTACTCGGTGGTGCGGGGACTGAAGCTTTCTTT. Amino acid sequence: CASRLLGGAGTEAFF.

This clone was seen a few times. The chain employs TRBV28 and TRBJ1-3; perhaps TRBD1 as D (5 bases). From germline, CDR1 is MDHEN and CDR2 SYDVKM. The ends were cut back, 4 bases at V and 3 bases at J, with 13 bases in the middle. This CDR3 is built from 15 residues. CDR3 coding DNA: TGTGCCAGCAGTTCAGGGCTGTCTCGTGGAAACACCATATATTTT. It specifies CASSSGLSRGNTIYF.